Included here is one T cell receptor beta chain sequence, with context. Its antigen target is currently unknown. Base qualities are not provided; no much larger clone lies one nucleotide away. The CDR3 has 12 amino acids, counting the end cysteine and phenylalanine. CDR3 DNA is the only sequence kept; it has 36 bases, read in frame from the first base. V gives up 5 bases and J gives up 8 bases, and the segment between their germline ends measures 9 bases. Looking up the germline V gene yields CDR1 SGHTA and CDR2 FQGNSA. Enrolling through a virtual design, the prospective study's participants ranged in age from roughly 18 to 89 years and lived across 24 United States geographic areas. To assign participants to cohorts, the prospective study relied on clinical history that participants themselves reported in a screening survey and a study questionnaire. In the prospective study, mobile phlebotomists collected whole blood, serum and a nasopharyngeal or oropharyngeal swab from each participant. Prospective study participants could optionally give additional blood draws and questionnaires over a roughly 2-month period. Prospective study blood samples were shipped either frozen or at room temperature before DNA extraction.

This specimen comes from a study of blood T cell repertoires in COVID-19 (dated by TCRdb to about 2020). About the full investigation: The collaborator samples originated in the United States, Italy and Spain and spanned the acute and convalescent phases of COVID-19. Samples were obtained from the ongoing ImmuneRACE study (first 160 participants) and from over 1,000 subjects provided by 6 global collaborators. HLA class I and class II types, where available, came from metadata supplied by the sample provider rather than from assay-based typing. The prospective study material was composed of cDNA or gDNA derived from T cells, B-cell-depleted T cells, or PBMCs. The sample metadata nearly always contained a de-identified subject ID, COVID-19 status, age in years and sex. Deeply sampled blood TCRbeta repertoires from subjects exposed to, actively infected with, or recovered from COVID-19 were included in the dataset. The repertoires were made available in a free public database intended to serve as a resource for research on the immune response to SARS-CoV-2.

General conclusions and limits of the study: Clinical and demographic metadata were provided uncurated, with the amount varying by source and participant.

TCRbeta CDR3 regions were amplified from genomic DNA using the immunoSEQ Assay, a bias-controlled multiplex PCR. As for the authors' bioinformatics: The number of nucleated cells in each sample was estimated by amplification of reference gene primers within the assay. To quantify the absolute abundance of each unique TCRbeta CDR3 rearrangement, sequence reads were collapsed and filtered. Productive Simpson clonality was computed per sample as the square root of Simpson's diversity index over productive rearrangements. TCRdb stores this immuneACCESS table with in-frame sequences only. Part of the clones is absent; in the studies checked, under half of the shortfall reflects unresolved V genes, and no reason is known for the rest. V and J calls and clone size are as listed in that table; D and trimming were resolved from the DNA. In this sample the table shows under 500,000 clones, roughly 85% of which occur a single time. The ten largest clones add up to about 2% of the sample.

The chain joins TRBV7-2 to TRBJ1-4, with the D gene not clear enough to name. The receptor comes from a woman between 18 and 29 years old with acute COVID-19. Sample: PBMCs or T cells enriched from blood (not recorded which). The DNA sequence reads TGTGCCAGCAGCCCATCAGGAGAAAAACTGTTTTTT. Translated, it reads CASSPSGEKLFF. With the rest looked up from the reference TRBV7-2 and TRBJ1-4 genes rather than sequenced, the full variable domain is GAGVSQSPSNKVTEKGKDVELRCDPISGHTALYWYRQSLGQGLEFLIYFQGNSAPDKSGLPSDRFSAERTGGSVSTLTIQRTQQEDSAVYLCASSPSGEKLFFGSGTQLSVL.